This entry features one TCR beta chain sequence. The sample belongs to a study of CD8 T cells in Susac syndrome. The CDR3 consists of 16 residues. Germline V lookup: CDR1 LGHNA, CDR2 YNFKEQ. Trimming cost V 1 base and J 1 base, with 13 bases left between them. RNA in amounts of roughly 0.5 to 1 ug was reverse transcribed with random hexamers. TCRdb passed the immunoSEQ multiplex PCR reads through MiXCR, listing each CDR3 protein once. The data hold roughly 150,000 distinct CDR3 sequences, with roughly 95% observed a single time. This receptor was taken from a human donor with Susac syndrome. Sequencing was performed on CD4+ T cells from PBMCs. The V gene is TRBV4-2, the J gene TRBJ1-1; D call uncertain. The CDR3 region has the DNA TGTGCCAGCAGCCAAGGTCGCCGGACGGCGAACACTGAAGCTTTCTTT. Translated: CASSQGRRTANTEAFF.